These T cell receptor beta chains were read from a single sample in a study of T cell responses to AZD1222 COVID-19 vaccine. Some clones are missing from TCRdb's copy, which holds only in-frame ones; the method was immunoSEQ multiplex PCR. Of over 90,000 clones in the sample, around 91% were seen once. The material was peripheral blood, obtained on day 0 of AZD1222 vaccination. These receptors were obtained from an adult in good health. The CDR3 runs from the conserved cysteine through the conserved F or W. Fields, in order: D gene, J gene, clone size, V gene, CDR3 protein, CDR3 DNA. D genes are given only for firm matches. Rows give clone size only sometimes, using once, few, many, or a class for an expanded clone.

D: -
J: TRBJ2-7
size: -
V: TRBV18
CDR3: CASSPPGSYEQYF
DNA: TGTGCCAGCTCACCCCCAGGGTCCTACGAGCAGTACTTC

D: -
J: TRBJ1-3
size: -
V: TRBV4-3
CDR3: CASSQDSTITGNTIYF
DNA: TGCGCCAGCAGCCAAGATTCTACGATCACTGGAAACACCATATATTTT

D: TRBD1
J: TRBJ1-1
size: -
V: TRBV9
CDR3: CASSDQQGQNTEAFF
DNA: TGTGCCAGCAGCGACCAACAGGGGCAGAACACTGAAGCTTTCTTT

D: -
J: TRBJ1-6
size: once
V: TRBV2
CDR3: CASSERFVIMTASPLHF
DNA: TGTGCCAGCAGTGAACGGTTTGTGATAATGACAGCATCACCCCTCCACTTT

D: -
J: TRBJ1-1
size: -
V: TRBV4-1
CDR3: CASSRTPNQDEAFF
DNA: TGCGCCAGCAGCCGGACCCCTAACCAGGATGAAGCTTTCTTT

D: -
J: TRBJ2-1
size: -
V: TRBV5-5
CDR3: CASSLYTSSYNEQFF
DNA: TGTGCCAGCAGCTTATACACGAGCTCCTACAATGAGCAGTTCTTC

D: -
J: TRBJ1-5
size: -
V: TRBV19
CDR3: CASGTNQPQHF
DNA: TGTGCCAGCGGGACGAACCAGCCCCAGCATTTT

D: TRBD1
J: TRBJ1-1
size: -
V: TRBV7-6
CDR3: CASSYGTGGVRTEAFF
DNA: TGTGCCAGCAGCTACGGGACAGGGGGCGTAAGAACTGAAGCTTTCTTT

D: TRBD1
J: TRBJ2-5
size: -
V: TRBV5-1
CDR3: CASRPPGQAGGTQYF
DNA: TGCGCCAGCCGTCCTCCGGGACAGGCCGGCGGGACCCAGTACTTC

D: -
J: TRBJ1-1
size: once
V: TRBV7-8
CDR3: CASSAGLNTEAFF
DNA: TGTGCCAGCAGCGCGGGACTGAACACTGAAGCTTTCTTT

D: TRBD1
J: TRBJ1-1
size: -
V: TRBV2
CDR3: CASSPSLGQGKAFF
DNA: TGTGCCAGCAGCCCCTCCCTAGGACAGGGGAAGGCTTTCTTT

D: TRBD1
J: TRBJ2-7
size: -
V: TRBV7-9
CDR3: CASTGGDRDYEQYF
DNA: TGTGCCAGCACCGGTGGGGACAGGGATTACGAGCAGTACTTC

D: TRBD1
J: TRBJ2-7
size: -
V: TRBV7-2
CDR3: CASSLGRGLEHEQYF
DNA: TGTGCCAGCAGCTTAGGCAGGGGGCTTGAACACGAGCAGTACTTC

D: -
J: TRBJ2-5
size: -
V: TRBV6-2/TRBV6-3
CDR3: CASSPDGPSGRETQYF
DNA: TGTGCCAGCAGCCCCGACGGTCCCTCGGGGCGGGAGACCCAGTACTTC

D: -
J: TRBJ2-1
size: -
V: TRBV5-5
CDR3: CASSGAVPYNEQFF
DNA: TGTGCCAGCAGCGGTGCGGTCCCGTACAATGAGCAGTTCTTC

D: -
J: TRBJ1-2
size: -
V: TRBV21-1
CDR3: CASSHKNQRDSETIYGYTF
DNA: TGTGCCAGCAGCCATAAGAACCAAAGGGACAGCGAAACAATCTATGGCTACACCTTC

D: -
J: TRBJ2-1
size: -
V: TRBV12-3/TRBV12-4
CDR3: CASSPDLYNEQFF
DNA: TGTGCCAGCAGTCCGGACCTCTACAATGAGCAGTTCTTC

D: -
J: TRBJ1-5
size: -
V: TRBV7-9
CDR3: CASSLVSGQPQHF
DNA: TGTGCCAGCAGCTTAGTTTCGGGTCAGCCCCAGCATTTT

D: TRBD2
J: TRBJ2-5
size: -
V: TRBV6-5
CDR3: CASTSGLAGQETQYF
DNA: TGTGCCAGCACCTCGGGACTAGCGGGGCAAGAGACCCAGTACTTC

D: -
J: TRBJ1-5
size: -
V: TRBV6-5
CDR3: CASSTRGGQPQHF
DNA: TGTGCCAGCAGTACCAGGGGTGGACAGCCCCAGCATTTT

D: TRBD2
J: TRBJ2-7
size: -
V: TRBV5-1
CDR3: CASNGLAGGYEQYF
DNA: TGCGCCAGCAACGGACTAGCGGGGGGTTACGAGCAGTACTTC

D: TRBD2
J: TRBJ2-5
size: once
V: TRBV7-7
CDR3: CASSPGLAGGRETQYF
DNA: TGTGCCAGCAGCCCAGGACTAGCGGGGGGAAGAGAGACCCAGTACTTC

D: -
J: TRBJ1-3
size: -
V: TRBV9
CDR3: CASSVGAAGGDTIYF
DNA: TGTGCCAGCAGCGTAGGGGCCGCCGGGGGAGACACCATATATTTT

D: TRBD1
J: TRBJ2-2
size: -
V: TRBV19
CDR3: CAISDRGNTGELFF
DNA: TGTGCCATCTCGGACAGGGGGAACACCGGGGAGCTGTTTTTT

D: TRBD2
J: TRBJ2-1
size: -
V: TRBV7-9
CDR3: CASSLTLGGTYNEQFF
DNA: TGTGCCAGCAGCTTAACCCTGGGGGGGACCTACAATGAGCAGTTCTTC

D: -
J: TRBJ1-3
size: few
V: TRBV9
CDR3: CASTPSGGNTIYF
DNA: TGTGCCAGCACCCCAAGCGGCGGAAACACCATATATTTT

D: TRBD1
J: TRBJ1-6
size: -
V: TRBV10-3
CDR3: CAIRPGQTNSPLHF
DNA: TGTGCCATCAGACCGGGACAGACTAATTCACCCCTCCACTTT

D: TRBD2
J: TRBJ2-1
size: -
V: TRBV25-1
CDR3: CASRSSGGERSSYNEQFF
DNA: TGTGCCAGCAGGAGTAGCGGGGGGGAAAGAAGCTCCTACAATGAGCAGTTCTTC

D: -
J: TRBJ1-6
size: -
V: TRBV7-2
CDR3: CASSLGSGGTYSPLHF
DNA: TGTGCCAGCAGCTTAGGTTCGGGGGGTACGTATTCACCCCTCCACTTT

D: -
J: TRBJ2-1
size: -
V: TRBV6-4
CDR3: CASSDSTRNEQFF
DNA: TGTGCCAGCAGTGACTCGACTAGGAATGAGCAGTTCTTC

D: -
J: TRBJ1-3
size: -
V: TRBV5-1
CDR3: CASSFGDYYSGNTIYF
DNA: TGCGCCAGCAGCTTCGGGGATTATTATTCTGGAAACACCATATATTTT

D: -
J: TRBJ1-5
size: -
V: TRBV9
CDR3: CAPFLRGNKYSNQPQHF
DNA: TGTGCCCCATTCCTTAGGGGGAATAAGTATAGCAATCAGCCCCAGCATTTT

D: TRBD2
J: TRBJ2-7
size: -
V: TRBV28
CDR3: CASSMAGGGGDGF
DNA: TGTGCCAGCTCGATGGCGGGGGGTGGAGGAGATGGATTC

D: -
J: TRBJ2-3
size: few
V: TRBV3-1/TRBV3-2
CDR3: CASSTGPLVASAQYF
DNA: TGTGCCAGCAGTACCGGGCCTTTAGTGGCTTCGGCGCAGTATTTT

D: -
J: TRBJ2-3
size: -
V: TRBV7-3
CDR3: CASSSAPSYTHSLTDTQYF
DNA: TGTGCCAGCAGTTCCGCCCCTTCCTACACACACTCCCTCACAGATACGCAGTATTTT

D: TRBD1
J: TRBJ1-5
size: -
V: TRBV27
CDR3: CASRPNTGTGVRQPQHF
DNA: TGTGCCAGCAGACCCAACACCGGGACAGGGGTACGACAGCCCCAGCATTTT

D: -
J: TRBJ2-1
size: -
V: TRBV7-2
CDR3: CASSLDRGLQFF
DNA: TGTGCCAGCAGCTTAGATCGGGGCCTGCAGTTCTTC

D: TRBD1
J: TRBJ1-1
size: -
V: TRBV27
CDR3: CASSGGGQGNTEAFF
DNA: TGTGCCAGCAGTGGGGGAGGACAGGGTAACACTGAAGCTTTCTTT

D: -
J: TRBJ2-3
size: -
V: TRBV4-3
CDR3: CASSQDFGRLWDTQYF
DNA: TGCGCCAGCAGCCAAGATTTTGGCCGTCTCTGGGATACGCAGTATTTT

D: TRBD2
J: TRBJ2-1
size: -
V: TRBV7-9
CDR3: CASSRIGTSWFREQFF
DNA: TGTGCCAGCAGCCGTATCGGGACTAGCTGGTTCCGGGAGCAGTTCTTC

D: -
J: TRBJ2-1
size: -
V: TRBV19
CDR3: CASIPGRAGVNEQFF
DNA: TGTGCCAGTATCCCGGGCCGGGCCGGTGTGAATGAGCAGTTCTTC

D: TRBD1
J: TRBJ1-2
size: few
V: TRBV19
CDR3: CASSTHQGASYGYTF
DNA: TGTGCCAGTAGTACTCATCAGGGGGCCTCCTATGGCTACACCTTC

D: TRBD2
J: TRBJ2-5
size: -
V: TRBV6-1
CDR3: CASSERPGLAGGGETQYF
DNA: TGTGCCAGCAGTGAACGACCGGGACTAGCGGGGGGCGGTGAGACCCAGTACTTC

D: -
J: TRBJ1-6
size: -
V: TRBV6-5
CDR3: CASSLNTWPNSPLHF
DNA: TGTGCCAGCAGCCTTAACACCTGGCCCAATTCACCCCTCCACTTT

D: -
J: TRBJ2-7
size: -
V: TRBV19
CDR3: CASSIGGEQYF
DNA: TGTGCCAGTAGTATAGGGGGGGAGCAGTACTTC

D: -
J: TRBJ1-5
size: -
V: TRBV7-2
CDR3: CASSPTGEQPQHF
DNA: TGTGCCAGCAGCCCCACAGGCGAACAGCCCCAGCATTTT